The clone carrying this T cell receptor (beta chain) has only a few counts. The antigen remains unidentified. Survey-level TCR-beta sequencing used DNA from CEF-cultured naive and memory CD4+ T cells. Produced via immunoSEQ multiplex PCR; TCRdb's table is partial and in-frame only. The data contain 37,000 or so clones, roughly 85% of them singletons. This entry belongs to a study of CD4 T cells in relation to SARS-CoV-2 and coronaviruses. Study overall: TCR beta CDR3s were sequenced after roughly nine-day antigen culture of PBMCs.

Study results and caveats: Crossreactive clones expanded significantly less to SARS-CoV-2 than monoreactive clones.

Germline lookup yields CDR1 LNHDA and CDR2 SQIVND (reference sequence). The V segment lost 2 bases and the J segment 1 base; nucleotides outside the gene matches: 8. The CDR3 spans 18 residues. The source is an adult with COVID-19. V gene TRBV19 combines with J gene TRBJ2-2; the match to TRBD2 covers 9 bases. What was sequenced was naive CD4+ T cells from PBMCs, cultured in vitro. Noted subset: naive CD4+ T cells isolated by negative enrichment. CDR3 in amino acids: CASSIRAGGIRNTGELFF. In nucleotides, the CDR3 is TGTGCCAGTAGTATAAGAGCGGGAGGAATACGGAACACCGGGGAGCTGTTTTTT.